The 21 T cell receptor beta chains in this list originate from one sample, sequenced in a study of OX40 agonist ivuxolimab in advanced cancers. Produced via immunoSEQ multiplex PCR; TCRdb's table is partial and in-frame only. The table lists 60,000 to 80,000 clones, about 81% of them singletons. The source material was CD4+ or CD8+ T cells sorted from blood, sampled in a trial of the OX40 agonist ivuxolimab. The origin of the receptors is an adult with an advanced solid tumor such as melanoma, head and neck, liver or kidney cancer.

In nucleotides, the CDR3 is TGTGCCAGCAGTTACTCTAGCGGGGTATCGAACAATGAGCAGTTCTTC. Translating it yields CASSYSSGVSNNEQFF. The chain joins TRBV6-5 to TRBJ2-1; 8 bases are a match to TRBD2. Germline CDR1 is MNHEY and CDR2 is SVGAGI. The length of the CDR3 is 16 residues. The trim removed 0 bases at V and 5 bases at J, leaving 6 bases unmatched.

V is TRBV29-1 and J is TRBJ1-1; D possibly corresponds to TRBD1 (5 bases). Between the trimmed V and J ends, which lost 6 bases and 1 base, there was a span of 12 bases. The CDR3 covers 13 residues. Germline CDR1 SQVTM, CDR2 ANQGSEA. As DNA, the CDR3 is TGCAGCGTCGCTACCCAGGGGAACACTGAAGCTTTCTTT. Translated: CSVATQGNTEAFF. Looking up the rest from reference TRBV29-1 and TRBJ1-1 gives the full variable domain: SAVISQKPSRDICQRGTSLTIQCQVDSQVTMMFWYRQQPGQSLTLIATANQGSEATYESGFVIDKFPISRPNLTFSTLTVSNMSPEDSSIYLCSVATQGNTEAFFGQGTRLTVV.

CDR3: CASSIDLWGYNEQFF. The CDR3 bases are TGTGCCAGTAGTATAGATCTATGGGGTTACAATGAGCAGTTCTTC. This chain uses TRBV19 with TRBJ2-1; no reliable D call. The V gene's germline CDR1 is LNHDA and CDR2 SQIVND (reference sequence). V was trimmed by 0 bases and J by 4 bases, leaving 10 bases between them. The CDR3 loop spans 15 amino acids.

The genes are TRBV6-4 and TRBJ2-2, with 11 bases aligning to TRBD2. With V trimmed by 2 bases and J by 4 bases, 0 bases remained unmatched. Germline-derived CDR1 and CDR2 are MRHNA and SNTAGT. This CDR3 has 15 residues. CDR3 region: CASSDTSGSTGELFF. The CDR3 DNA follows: TGTGCCAGCAGTGACACTAGCGGGAGCACCGGGGAGCTGTTTTTT.

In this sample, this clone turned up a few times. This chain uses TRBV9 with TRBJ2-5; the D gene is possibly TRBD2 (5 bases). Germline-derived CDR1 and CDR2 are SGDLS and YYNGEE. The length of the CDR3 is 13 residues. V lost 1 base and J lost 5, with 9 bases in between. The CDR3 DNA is TGTGCCAGCAGCGTAACGGGGTTCGAGACCCAGTACTTC. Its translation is CASSVTGFETQYF.

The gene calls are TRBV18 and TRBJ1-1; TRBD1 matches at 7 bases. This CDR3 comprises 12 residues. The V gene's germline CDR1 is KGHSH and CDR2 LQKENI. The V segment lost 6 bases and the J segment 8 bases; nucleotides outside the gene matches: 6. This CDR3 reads CASSPVQGEAFF. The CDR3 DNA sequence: TGTGCCAGCTCGCCTGTACAGGGGGAAGCTTTCTTT.

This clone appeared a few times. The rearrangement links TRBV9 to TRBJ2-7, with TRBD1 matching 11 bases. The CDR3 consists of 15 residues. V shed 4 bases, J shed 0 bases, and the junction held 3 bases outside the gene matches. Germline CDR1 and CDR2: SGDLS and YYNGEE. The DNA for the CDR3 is TGTGCCAGCAGCCCCGGGACAGGGGGCTCCTACGAGCAGTACTTC. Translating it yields CASSPGTGGSYEQYF.

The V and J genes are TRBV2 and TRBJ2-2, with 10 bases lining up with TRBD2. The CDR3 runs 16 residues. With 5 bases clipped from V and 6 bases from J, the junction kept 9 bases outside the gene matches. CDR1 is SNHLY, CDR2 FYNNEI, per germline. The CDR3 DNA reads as TGTGCCAGCAGTACAGACGGGACTAGCGTGCCCGGGGAGCTGTTTTTT. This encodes CASSTDGTSVPGELFF.

The CDR3 DNA is TGTGCCAGCTCACCACCGAACGGGGGGCATGGGAGAACTGAAGCTTTCTTT. Translating gives CASSPPNGGHGRTEAFF. The genes are TRBV18 and TRBJ1-1, with D possibly matching TRBD1 (6 bases). V was trimmed by 0 bases and J by 5 bases, leaving 19 bases between them. Germline CDR1 reads KGHSH; CDR2 reads LQKENI. This CDR3 comprises 17 residues. Full variable domain (remainder filled in from reference TRBV18 and TRBJ1-1): NAGVMQNPRHLVRRRGQEARLRCSPMKGHSHVYWYRQLPEEGLKFMVYLQKENIIDESGMPKERFSAEFPKEGPSILRIQQVVRGDSAAYFCASSPPNGGHGRTEAFFGQGTRLTVV.

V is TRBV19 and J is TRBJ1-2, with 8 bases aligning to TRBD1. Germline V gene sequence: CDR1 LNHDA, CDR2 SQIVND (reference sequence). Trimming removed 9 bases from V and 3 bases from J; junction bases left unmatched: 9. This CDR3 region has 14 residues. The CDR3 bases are TGTGCCAGCGAAAAGGGACAGGAATACTATGGCTACACCTTC. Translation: CASEKGQEYYGYTF.

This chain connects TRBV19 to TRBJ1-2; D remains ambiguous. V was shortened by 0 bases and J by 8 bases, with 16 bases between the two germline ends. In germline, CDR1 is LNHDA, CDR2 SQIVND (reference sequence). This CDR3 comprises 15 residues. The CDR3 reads CASSIDREGAGGYTF. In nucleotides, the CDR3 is TGTGCCAGTAGTATAGATAGGGAGGGTGCTGGCGGCTACACCTTC.

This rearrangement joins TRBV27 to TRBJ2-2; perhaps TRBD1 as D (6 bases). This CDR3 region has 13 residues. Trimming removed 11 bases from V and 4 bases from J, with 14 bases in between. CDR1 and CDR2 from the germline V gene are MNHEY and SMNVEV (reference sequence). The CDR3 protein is CASYAGATGELFF. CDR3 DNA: TGTGCCTCGTATGCAGGGGCCACCGGGGAGCTGTTTTTT.

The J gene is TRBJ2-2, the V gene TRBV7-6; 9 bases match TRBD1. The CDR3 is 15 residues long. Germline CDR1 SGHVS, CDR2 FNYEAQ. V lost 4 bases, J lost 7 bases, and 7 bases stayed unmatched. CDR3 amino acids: CASSWGTGFSGELFF. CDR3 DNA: TGTGCCAGCAGCTGGGGGACAGGGTTTAGCGGGGAGCTGTTTTTT.

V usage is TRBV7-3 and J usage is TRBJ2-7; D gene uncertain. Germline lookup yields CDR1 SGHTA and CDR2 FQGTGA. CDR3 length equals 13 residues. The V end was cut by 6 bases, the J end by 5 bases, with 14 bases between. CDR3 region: CASSPAPHDEQYF. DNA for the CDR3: TGTGCCAGCAGTCCAGCCCCGCACGACGAGCAGTACTTC.

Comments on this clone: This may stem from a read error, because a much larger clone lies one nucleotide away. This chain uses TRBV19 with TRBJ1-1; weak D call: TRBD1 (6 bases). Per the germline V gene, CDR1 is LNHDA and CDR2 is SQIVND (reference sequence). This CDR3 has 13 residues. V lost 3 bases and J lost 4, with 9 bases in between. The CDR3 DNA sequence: TGTGCCAGTAGTATGGGGGGCGGCACTGAAGCTTTCTTT. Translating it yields CASSMGGGTEAFF. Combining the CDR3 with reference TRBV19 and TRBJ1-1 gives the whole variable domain DGGITQSPKYLFRKEGQNVTLSCEQNLNHDAMYWYRQDPGQGLRLIYYSQIVNDFQKGDIAEGYSVSREKKESFPLTVTSAQKNPTAFYLCASSMGGGTEAFFGQGTRLTVV.

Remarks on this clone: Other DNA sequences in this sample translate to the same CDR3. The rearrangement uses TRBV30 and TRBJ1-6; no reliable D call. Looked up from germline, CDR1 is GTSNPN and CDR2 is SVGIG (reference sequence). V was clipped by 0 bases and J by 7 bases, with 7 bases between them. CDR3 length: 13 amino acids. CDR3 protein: CAWSVQDNSPLHF. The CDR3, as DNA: TGTGCCTGGAGTGTGCAGGACAATTCACCCCTCCACTTT.

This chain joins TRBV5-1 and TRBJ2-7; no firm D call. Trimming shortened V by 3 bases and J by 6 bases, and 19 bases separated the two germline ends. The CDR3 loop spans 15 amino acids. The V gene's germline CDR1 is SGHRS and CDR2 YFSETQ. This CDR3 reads CASSYSTGPDSEQYF. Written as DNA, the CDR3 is TGCGCCAGCAGCTATTCTACTGGGCCCGATAGCGAGCAGTACTTC.

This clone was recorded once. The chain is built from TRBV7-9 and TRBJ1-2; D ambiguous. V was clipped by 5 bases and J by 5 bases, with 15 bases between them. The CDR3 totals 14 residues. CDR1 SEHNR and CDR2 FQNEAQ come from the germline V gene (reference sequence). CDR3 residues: CASSSQSGYYGYTF. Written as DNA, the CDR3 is TGTGCCAGCAGCAGCCAGTCCGGCTATTATGGCTACACCTTC.

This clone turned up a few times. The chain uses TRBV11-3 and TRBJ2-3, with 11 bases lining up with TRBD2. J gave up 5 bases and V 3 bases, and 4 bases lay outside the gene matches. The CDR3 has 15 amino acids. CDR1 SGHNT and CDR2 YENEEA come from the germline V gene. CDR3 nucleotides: TGTGCCAGCAGCTTCTTTAGCGGGGGGGGAGATACGCAGTATTTT. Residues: CASSFFSGGGDTQYF.

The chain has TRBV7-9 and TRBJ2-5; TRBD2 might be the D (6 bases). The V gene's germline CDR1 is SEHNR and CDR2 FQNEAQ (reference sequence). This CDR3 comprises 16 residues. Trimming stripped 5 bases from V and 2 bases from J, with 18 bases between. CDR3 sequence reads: CASSRPGDFPQETQYF. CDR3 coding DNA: TGTGCCAGCAGCAGACCCGGGGACTTCCCTCAAGAGACCCAGTACTTC.

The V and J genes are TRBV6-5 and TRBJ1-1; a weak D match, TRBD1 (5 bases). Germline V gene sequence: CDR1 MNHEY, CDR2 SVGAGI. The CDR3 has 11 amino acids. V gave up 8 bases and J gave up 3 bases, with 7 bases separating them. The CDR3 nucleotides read TGTGCCAGCCAGGGTTACACTGAAGCTTTCTTT. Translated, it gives CASQGYTEAFF.